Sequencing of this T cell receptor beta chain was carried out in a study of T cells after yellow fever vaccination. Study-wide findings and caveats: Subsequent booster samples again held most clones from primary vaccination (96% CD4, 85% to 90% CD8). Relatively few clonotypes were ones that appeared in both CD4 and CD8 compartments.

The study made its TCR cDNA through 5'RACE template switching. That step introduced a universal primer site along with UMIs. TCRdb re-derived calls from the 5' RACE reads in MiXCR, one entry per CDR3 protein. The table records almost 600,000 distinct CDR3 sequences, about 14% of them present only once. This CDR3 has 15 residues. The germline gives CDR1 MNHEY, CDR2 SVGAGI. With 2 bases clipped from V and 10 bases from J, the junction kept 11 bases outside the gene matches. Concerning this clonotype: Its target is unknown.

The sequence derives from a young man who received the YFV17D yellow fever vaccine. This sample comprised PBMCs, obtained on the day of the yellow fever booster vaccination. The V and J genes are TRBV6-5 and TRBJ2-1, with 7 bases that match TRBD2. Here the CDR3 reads CASSYDETWGGEQFF. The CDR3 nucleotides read TGTGCCAGCAGTTACGACGAAACGTGGGGAGGGGAGCAGTTCTTC.